These 2 T cell receptor beta chains came from one sample sequenced in a study of radiation and T cells in renal cell carcinoma. TCRdb's table, derived via immunoSEQ multiplex PCR, lists solely in-frame clones and lacks some. The sample holds about 170,000 clones, around 90% seen once. The time point denotes: blood 4 weeks post-SBRT, at nephrectomy. Noted treatment: 15 Gy SBRT to primary tumor, nephrectomy 4 weeks later. Sequenced here: blood, sampled from a patient whose treatment included radiotherapy and nephrectomy. These receptors were collected from a woman aged 45-65 years with renal cell carcinoma.

The rearrangement links TRBV5-1 to TRBJ2-5; a weak D match, TRBD2 (5 bases). There are 14 residues in the CDR3. Germline assignment: CDR1 SGHRS and CDR2 YFSETQ. V dropped 0 bases and J dropped 2 bases, with 8 bases sitting between them. The CDR3, as DNA: TGCGCCAGCAGCTTGGGGAGCGGACAAGAGACCCAGTACTTC. The encoded protein is CASSLGSGQETQYF.

This clone was picked up one time. V is TRBV6-4 and J is TRBJ1-1; D is ambiguous. Germline loops: CDR1 MRHNA, CDR2 SNTAGT. Trimming left V 2 bases short and J 7 bases short, with 8 bases between. This CDR3 contains 12 residues. CDR3 DNA sequence: TGTGCCAGCAGTGACCCGCCTGGTGAAGCTTTCTTT. It codes for CASSDPPGEAFF.